A single sample gave rise to the 14 T cell receptor beta chains below, sequenced in a study of blood T cell repertoires in COVID-19. TCRdb keeps only in-frame clones here, not all; method: immunoSEQ multiplex PCR. The table lists hundreds of thousands of clones, about four fifths of them singletons, with 2% to 3% in the top ten. The specimen sequenced was peripheral blood. The receptors come from a woman between 40 and 55 years old with active or convalescent COVID-19.

The chain recombines TRBV11-3 with TRBJ2-1; 11 bases fit TRBD2. Germline CDR1 is SGHNT and CDR2 is YENEEA. The trim removed 5 bases at V and 9 bases at J, leaving 9 bases unmatched. The CDR3 loop spans 15 amino acids. The CDR3 spells CASSDRTSGRTEQFF. The CDR3 region has the DNA TGTGCCAGCAGCGATCGGACTAGCGGGCGGACTGAGCAGTTCTTC.

V and J are TRBV5-1 and TRBJ1-1; D is undetermined. Trimming removed 0 bases from V and 6 bases from J, with 15 bases in between. Germline CDR1 and CDR2: SGHRS and YFSETQ. The CDR3 runs 15 residues. CDR3 protein: CASSLAGSRVAEAFF. The CDR3 nucleotides read TGCGCCAGCAGCTTGGCCGGCAGTCGGGTCGCTGAAGCTTTCTTT.

The CDR3 sequence is CASGDSPNYGYTF. CDR3 nucleotide sequence: TGTGCCAGCGGGGACAGCCCTAACTATGGCTACACCTTC. The chain joins TRBV28 to TRBJ1-2; 7 nucleotides agree with TRBD1. The germline V gene has CDR1 MDHEN and CDR2 SYDVKM. The CDR3 is made up of 13 amino acids. V gave up 8 bases and J gave up 0 bases; unmatched junction bases: 3.

The chain combines TRBV11-3 with TRBJ2-7; 8 positions agree with TRBD2. Germline V CDR1 and CDR2: SGHNT, YENEEA. J was trimmed by 7 bases and V by 5 bases; bases with no gene match: 10. The CDR3 runs to 14 residues. In DNA, the CDR3 is TGTGCCAGCAGCGTTCCGGGACTAGTGGTTGAGCAGTACTTC. Protein: CASSVPGLVVEQYF.

This clone was found once. The rearrangement links TRBV6-1 to TRBJ1-5, with D unresolved. V was trimmed by 1 base and J by 4 bases, leaving 17 bases between them. CDR3 size: 17 residues. Per the germline V gene, CDR1 is MNHNS and CDR2 is SASEGT. CDR3 region: CASSEEARRVPNQPQHF. Here the CDR3 DNA reads TGTGCCAGCAGTGAAGAAGCCAGGCGGGTACCGAATCAGCCCCAGCATTTT.

V usage is TRBV5-1 and J usage is TRBJ2-2; perhaps TRBD2 as D (5 bases). V shed 3 bases and J shed 2 bases, with 11 bases lying between them. This CDR3 is built from 15 residues. Germline-derived CDR1 and CDR2 are SGHRS and YFSETQ. This chain's CDR3 is CASSSGIRNTGELFF. CDR3 sequence (DNA): TGCGCCAGCAGCTCGGGGATACGAAACACCGGGGAGCTGTTTTTT. Using reference TRBV5-1 and TRBJ2-2 for the parts outside the CDR3, the full variable domain is KAGVTQTPRYLIKTRGQQVTLSCSPISGHRSVSWYQQTPGQGLQFLFEYFSETQRNKGNFPGRFSGRQFSNSRSEMNVSTLELGDSALYLCASSSGIRNTGELFFGEGSRLTVL.

The chain links TRBV7-9 to TRBJ1-4; D is unresolved. CDR1 and CDR2 from the germline V gene are SEHNR and FQNEAQ (reference sequence). Trimming removed 3 bases from V and 4 bases from J, with 9 bases in between. There are 14 residues in the CDR3. CDR3: CASSLIPSNEKLFF. CDR3 sequence (DNA): TGTGCCAGCAGCTTGATCCCCAGTAATGAAAAACTGTTTTTT. The full variable domain, with the rest looked up from reference TRBV7-9 and TRBJ1-4, is DTGVSQNPRHKITKRGQNVTFRCDPISEHNRLYWYRQTLGQGPEFLTYFQNEAQLEKSRLLSDRFSAERPKGSFSTLEIQRTEQGDSAMYLCASSLIPSNEKLFFGSGTQLSVL.

The chain uses TRBV11-3 and TRBJ2-1; tentative D call: TRBD1 (6 bases). From germline, CDR1 is SGHNT and CDR2 YENEEA. The CDR3 loop spans 19 amino acids. Trimming took off 2 bases at V and 0 bases at J, with 20 bases between the two ends. The CDR3 sequence is CASSLRTAPSGSSYNEQFF. In nucleotides, the CDR3 is TGTGCCAGCAGCTTACGGACAGCGCCCTCGGGGAGCTCCTACAATGAGCAGTTCTTC.

This clone was observed a handful of times. V usage is TRBV2 and J usage is TRBJ1-2; D unclear. V was pared by 2 bases and J by 8 bases, with 18 bases between. CDR3 length equals 15 residues. Germline V gene lookup returns CDR1 SNHLY and CDR2 FYNNEI. The CDR3 protein is CASSEREGHREGYTF. CDR3 in DNA: TGTGCCAGCAGTGAACGGGAGGGCCACAGAGAGGGCTACACCTTC. Combining the CDR3 with reference TRBV2 and TRBJ1-2 gives the whole variable domain EPEVTQTPSHQVTQMGQEVILRCVPISNHLYFYWYRQILGQKVEFLVSFYNNEISEKSEIFDDQFSVERPDGSNFTLKIRSTKLEDSAMYFCASSEREGHREGYTFGSGTRLTVV.

This chain uses TRBV5-6 with TRBJ2-7; TRBD1 is a possible D gene (6 bases). This CDR3 spans 15 amino acids. V was cut by 0 bases and J by 2 bases, with 12 bases left in between. Germline-derived CDR1 and CDR2 are SGHDT and YYEEEE. Here the CDR3 DNA reads TGTGCCAGCAGCTTGGTATCAGGGGACCCCTACGAGCAGTACTTC. Translation gives CASSLVSGDPYEQYF. The whole variable domain, remainder taken from reference TRBV5-6 and TRBJ2-7, is DAGVTQSPTHLIKTRGQQVTLRCSPKSGHDTVSWYQQALGQGPQFIFQYYEEEERQRGNFPDRFSGHQFPNYSSELNVNALLLGDSALYLCASSLVSGDPYEQYFGPGTRLTVT.

The chain recombines TRBV5-4 with TRBJ2-6, with a possible D match to TRBD1 (5 bases). Deletions cut 4 bases from V and 4 bases from J, with 18 bases between. The germline V gene encodes CDR1 SGHNT and CDR2 YYREEE (reference sequence). This CDR3 has 17 residues. The CDR3 region has the DNA TGTGCCAGCAGCCCTCAATCTGGGGCATCGGGGGCCAACGTCCTGACTTTC. Amino acid sequence: CASSPQSGASGANVLTF. Variable domain in full (rest from reference TRBV5-4 and TRBJ2-6): ETGVTQSPTHLIKTRGQQVTLRCSSQSGHNTVSWYQQALGQGPQFIFQYYREEENGRGNFPPRFSGLQFPNYSSELNVNALELDDSALYLCASSPQSGASGANVLTFGAGSRLTVL.

V is TRBV28 and J is TRBJ1-2; TRBD1 aligns across 10 bases. The J segment lost 9 bases and the V segment lost 4 bases, leaving 11 bases of the junction unmatched. This CDR3 contains 15 residues. Germline CDR1 and CDR2: MDHEN and SYDVKM. CDR3 in amino acids: CASSYRDRGARSYTF. CDR3 bases: TGTGCCAGCAGTTACCGGGACAGGGGCGCGAGAAGCTACACCTTC.

V and J are TRBV7-3 and TRBJ1-3, with D possibly matching TRBD1 (6 bases). V lost 5 bases, J lost 0 bases, and 11 bases lay in between. The length of the CDR3 is 15 residues. In germline, CDR1 is SGHTA, CDR2 FQGTGA. CDR3 protein: CASSRGGSSGNTIYF. For the CDR3, the DNA is TGTGCCAGCAGCCGAGGGGGAAGCTCTGGAAACACCATATATTTT.

The gene calls are TRBV30 and TRBJ1-1, with 7 nucleotides matching TRBD1. J lost 10 bases, V lost 4 bases, and 9 bases had no gene match. Germline loops: CDR1 GTSNPN, CDR2 SVGIG (reference sequence). This CDR3 comprises 12 residues. The CDR3 here is CAWNEKGARAFF. Written as DNA, the CDR3 is TGTGCCTGGAATGAGAAGGGGGCGAGAGCTTTCTTT.